The 16 T cell receptor beta chains presented below share a single source sample, sequenced in a study of spatial heterogeneity in lung cancer. The time point: sample taken at primary tumor resection. Sequencing covered unsorted whole RNA taken from tumor, nontumor lung or frozen PBMC. Via MiXCR, TCRdb re-called the 5' RACE reads, giving one row per CDR3 protein. The sample consists of approximately 20,000 distinct CDR3 sequences, just over 4.5% of them appearing once. Specimen: PBMCs, collected at surgery. The receptors shown here come from a male donor with early-stage non-small cell lung cancer.

This clonotype was counted at least ten times. The V call is TRBV5-1, the J call TRBJ2-1; 10 bases line up with TRBD2. Losses at the gene ends were 5 bases for V and 7 bases for J; bases not matched to a gene: 9. CDR1 SGHRS and CDR2 YFSETQ come from the germline V gene. The CDR3 covers 15 residues. CDR3 amino acids: CASSSLAGVLNEQFF. CDR3 bases: TGCGCCAGCAGTTCCCTAGCGGGAGTTTTGAATGAGCAGTTCTTC.

Many counts were recorded for this clonotype. The CDR3 here is CASSSSGLAYEQYF. In DNA form, the CDR3 reads TGCGCCAGCAGCTCCTCGGGACTAGCCTACGAGCAGTACTTC. This chain uses TRBV5-1 with TRBJ2-7, with 8 bases fitting TRBD2. Germline CDR1 SGHRS, CDR2 YFSETQ. CDR3 length: 14 residues. V lost 3 bases to trimming and J lost 2 bases; unmatched junction nucleotides: 4. Based on the CDR3 plus reference TRBV5-1 and TRBJ2-7, the full variable domain is KAGVTQTPRYLIKTRGQQVTLSCSPISGHRSVSWYQQTPGQGLQFLFEYFSETQRNKGNFPGRFSGRQFSNSRSEMNVSTLELGDSALYLCASSSSGLAYEQYFGPGTRLTVT.

There are many counts of this clonotype. This chain links TRBV20-1 with TRBJ1-5; possibly TRBD1 for D (5 bases). Trimming removed 1 base from V and 1 base from J, with 11 bases in between. The CDR3 runs to 15 residues. The V gene's germline CDR1 is DFQATT and CDR2 SNEGSKA (reference sequence). CDR3 sequence (DNA): TGCAGTGCTAGAGCGCCTGGGACGAGCAATCAGCCCCAGCATTTT. Amino acids: CSARAPGTSNQPQHF.

This clonotype was seen ten or more times. The chain couples TRBV15 to TRBJ2-1; TRBD1 aligns across 8 bases. The J segment lost 7 bases and the V segment lost 3 bases, leaving 5 bases of the junction unmatched. Germline CDR1 LNHNV, CDR2 YYDKDF (reference sequence). This CDR3 has 14 residues. The DNA of the CDR3 is TGTGCCACCAGCAGCCCAGGGGGCCTGAATGAGCAGTTCTTC. Translation gives CATSSPGGLNEQFF.

This clonotype was counted many times. The chain carries TRBV7-9 and TRBJ2-1; 8 bases line up with TRBD2. The CDR3 contains 16 residues. Germline CDR1 and CDR2: SEHNR and FQNEAQ (reference sequence). V was clipped by 4 bases and J by 6 bases; unmatched bases: 11. CDR3 loop: CASSSTGAGAFNEQFF. DNA for the CDR3: TGTGCCAGCAGCTCGACAGGAGCGGGGGCGTTCAATGAGCAGTTCTTC.

There are many counts of this clonotype. V usage is TRBV29-1 and J usage is TRBJ1-5, with D maybe TRBD1 (5 bases). The CDR3 is 15 residues long. Germline V CDR1 and CDR2: SQVTM, ANQGSEA. V dropped 6 bases and J dropped 7 bases, with 22 bases sitting between them. In DNA form, the CDR3 reads TGCAGCGTCCGGGACGGATTACTGGGCGGGCAGCCCCAGCATTTT. Amino acids: CSVRDGLLGGQPQHF.

This clonotype was recorded many times. This chain connects TRBV19 to TRBJ1-5, with unresolved D. The CDR3 is made up of 17 amino acids. The V gene lost 3 bases and the J gene lost 2 bases, with 17 bases spanning the gap. Germline CDR1 and CDR2: LNHDA and SQIVND (reference sequence). Here the CDR3 DNA reads TGTGCCAGTAGTATGAGGGTGTTATACCAGGGCAATCAGCCCCAGCATTTT. As protein: CASSMRVLYQGNQPQHF.

V usage is TRBV19 and J usage is TRBJ1-5; the D is unclear. CDR1 LNHDA and CDR2 SQIVND come from the germline V gene (reference sequence). Trimming took 6 bases from V and 5 from J, leaving 11 bases between them. This CDR3 has 13 amino acids. The CDR3 is CASSPRGDQPQHF. As DNA, the CDR3 is TGTGCCAGTAGCCCCAGAGGCGATCAGCCCCAGCATTTT.

CDR3 coding DNA: TGTGCCAGCAGCTATAAAGCGCATAGGTCCTCGAACACCGGGGAGCTGTTTTTT. This sequence encodes CASSYKAHRSSNTGELFF. The chain uses TRBV7-8 and TRBJ2-2; no firm D call. The V gene's germline CDR1 is SGHVS and CDR2 FQNEAQ. V lost 4 bases and J 0 bases, leaving 18 bases between the germline ends. CDR3 length equals 18 residues.

Ten or more counts support this clonotype. This chain uses TRBV29-1 with TRBJ2-1; D is ambiguous. Germline V gene data show CDR1 as SQVTM and CDR2 as ANQGSEA. Trimming shortened V by 4 bases and J by 4 bases, and 5 bases separated the two germline ends. The CDR3 runs 11 residues. In nucleotides, the CDR3 is TGCAGCGTTGTCCATTACAATGAGCAGTTCTTC. This gives the protein CSVVHYNEQFF.

This clonotype was detected many times. The gene calls are TRBV28 and TRBJ2-1; D could derive from TRBD1 or TRBD2 (5 bases each). V was shortened by 6 bases and J by 4 bases, with 16 bases between the two germline ends. The CDR3 covers 15 residues. Looked up from germline, CDR1 is MDHEN and CDR2 is SYDVKM. The CDR3 reads CASSAGTQEYNEQFF. The CDR3 DNA reads as TGTGCCAGCAGCGCCGGGACGCAAGAATACAATGAGCAGTTCTTC.

This clonotype was observed at least ten times. This chain uses TRBV5-1 with TRBJ2-7; D might be TRBD1 (6 bases). The CDR3 consists of 15 residues. Germline V gives CDR1 SGHRS, CDR2 YFSETQ. V was clipped by 0 bases and J by 2 bases, with 12 bases between them. CDR3 sequence (DNA): TGCGCCAGCAGCTTGGCCGGGGACAATCCCTACGAGCAGTACTTC. Its protein is CASSLAGDNPYEQYF.

This clonotype was detected ten times or more. J is TRBJ1-1 and V is TRBV28, with D unresolved. V was clipped by 4 bases and J by 7 bases, with 7 bases between them. Germline loops: CDR1 MDHEN, CDR2 SYDVKM. This CDR3 is 11 amino acids long. CDR3 DNA sequence: TGTGCCAGCAGTTGGGAAGATGAAGCTTTCTTT. It is translated as CASSWEDEAFF.

In its sample, this clonotype was seen many times. V gene TRBV7-2 combines with J gene TRBJ1-2; no clear D. Germline V gives CDR1 SGHTA, CDR2 FQGNSA. CDR3 length: 19 residues. Deletions cut 5 bases from V and 3 bases from J, with 28 bases between. CDR3: CASSAPLPGRDRKYYGYTF. The CDR3, as DNA: TGTGCCAGCAGCGCACCGCTACCCGGACGGGATCGAAAATACTATGGCTACACCTTC.

This clonotype was seen ten or more times. The chain uses TRBV27 and TRBJ2-1; D unresolved. From germline, CDR1 is MNHEY and CDR2 SMNVEV (reference sequence). The length of the CDR3 is 15 residues. Trimming took off 6 bases at V and 0 bases at J, with 12 bases between the two ends. CDR3 sequence: CASSSTRSSYNEQFF. CDR3 DNA sequence: TGTGCCAGCAGCTCTACTCGAAGCTCCTACAATGAGCAGTTCTTC.

This clonotype occurred many times. At one end, the junction sequence differs from germline, possibly due to a read error. The chain recombines TRBV20-1 with TRBJ1-1; no reliable D call. There are 13 residues in the CDR3. Per germline, CDR1 DFQATT and CDR2 SNEGSKA (reference sequence). The CDR3 reads CSARGSLNTEAFF. CDR3 bases: TGCAGTGCCAGAGGCTCTCTGAACACTGAAGCTTTCTTT.